Sequencing of this T cell receptor beta chain was carried out in a study of PD-1 blockade in classical Hodgkin lymphoma. For the study at large: Every 2 weeks, patients got 3 mg/kg intravenous nivolumab. Regarding the study as a whole: Exclusion was applied to patients who started nivolumab under 1 year after ASCT. The study reported lower baseline TCR diversity in newly diagnosed patients than in healthy donors. Although disease activity or prior therapy may be involved, causes of the repertoire differences remain undefined.

The repertoire was sequenced with immunoSEQ multiplex PCR; TCRdb's copy has only in-frame clones and lacks some. This sample has more than 40,000 clones, with around three quarters found just once. On this clone itself: The target antigen is unknown.

Every one of the patients relapsed after autologous stem cell transplantation (brentuximab vedotin exposure was variable). Germline lookup yields CDR1 SGHTA and CDR2 FQGTGA. The CDR3 loop spans 16 amino acids. Trimming removed 1 base from V and 4 bases from J, with 17 bases in between. Sequenced here: peripheral blood mononuclear cells (PBMCs), sampled at baseline. The origin of this receptor is a human donor with classical Hodgkin lymphoma. The rearrangement joins TRBV7-3 to TRBJ2-7, with D possibly TRBD2 on 6 matching bases. The CDR3 spells CASSLKGSGGGYEQYF. CDR3 sequence (DNA): TGTGCCAGCAGCTTAAAGGGTAGCGGTGGCGGTTACGAGCAGTACTTC.